Here is one TCR beta chain with its context. What it recognizes is unknown. One end of the junction varies from germline; a read error may be responsible. The tissue used was unsorted bulk material of 20-30 mg. RNA and DNA were co-extracted from it with the AllPrep DNA/RNA mini kit. All tumor specimens exceeded 75% viable tumor cells. This record belongs to a study of tumor-infiltrating lymphocytes in primary liver carcinoma. Across the whole study: The neoplasms were of stage T1-T3 N0M0, with dimensions of about 4.2 to 10 cm across.

Starting material of about 450 ng total RNA yielded TCR beta cDNA via a constant-region primer. Generation of the TCR beta libraries relied on three nested multiplex PCR rounds using slightly modified ARM-PCR. TRBV1-TRBV30 forward primers paired with a C-beta reverse primer drove the first two PCR rounds, roughly 10 cycles each. Via MiXCR, TCRdb re-called the multiplex PCR reads, giving one row per CDR3 protein. The sample records 100,000 or so distinct CDR3 sequences, around 73% being singletons. Germline-derived CDR1 and CDR2 are SGHAT and FQNNGV. The CDR3 length is 15 residues. Study-wide findings and caveats: Significantly larger top-250-clone fractions were found in tumors than in blood (p = 0.039).

This receptor was taken from a woman aged 60-70 years with primary liver carcinoma and hepatitis B virus infection. The rearrangement uses TRBV11-2 and TRBJ2-3, with D possibly being TRBD2 (6 bases). Sequenced input: liver tumor tissue from sampling region 2. Subset defined: tumor region T2, inferior pole. CDR3 amino acids: CASSPGPAGPDTQYF. DNA of the CDR3: TGTGCCAGCAGCCCTGGACCAGCGGGCCCGGATACGCAGTATTTC.